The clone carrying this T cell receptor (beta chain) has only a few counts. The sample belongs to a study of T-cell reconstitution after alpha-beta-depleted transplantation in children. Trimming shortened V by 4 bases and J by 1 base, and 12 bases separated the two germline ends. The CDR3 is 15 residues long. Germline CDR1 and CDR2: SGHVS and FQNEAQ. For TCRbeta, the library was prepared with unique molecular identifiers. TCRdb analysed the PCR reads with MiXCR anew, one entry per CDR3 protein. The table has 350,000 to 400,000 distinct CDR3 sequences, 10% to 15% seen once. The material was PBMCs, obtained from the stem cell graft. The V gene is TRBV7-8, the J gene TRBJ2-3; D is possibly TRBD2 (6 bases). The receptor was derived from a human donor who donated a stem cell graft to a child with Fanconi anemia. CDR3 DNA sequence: TGTGCCAGCAGCTCTTGGGGGGTTGGCACAGATACGCAGTATTTT. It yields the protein CASSSWGVGTDTQYF.